This T cell receptor (beta chain) comes out of a study of blood T cell repertoires in COVID-19 (dated by TCRdb to about 2020). Notes on the research overall: The collaborator samples originated in the United States, Italy and Spain and spanned the acute and convalescent phases of COVID-19. The material from the prospective study consisted of cDNA or gDNA derived from T cells, B-cell-depleted T cells, or PBMCs. Deeply sampled blood TCRbeta repertoires from subjects exposed to, actively infected with, or recovered from COVID-19 were included in the dataset. The repertoires were made available in a free public database intended to serve as a resource for research on the immune response to SARS-CoV-2. The samples were drawn from two sources: the first 160 participants of the ongoing ImmuneRACE study, and fewer than 1,500 subjects contributed by 6 global collaborators. Nearly every sample came with metadata listing a de-identified subject ID, COVID-19 status, age in years and sex. Where available, HLA class I and class II types were obtained from metadata supplied by the sample provider rather than from assay-based typing.

Regarding this clone: Its recognized antigen is unknown. Base qualities are not at hand, and no much larger clone is one base apart.

TCRbeta CDR3 regions were amplified from genomic DNA using the immunoSEQ Assay, a bias-controlled multiplex PCR. Concerning the study's data processing: Within the assay, amplification of reference gene primers was used to estimate how many nucleated cells each sample contained. To quantify the absolute abundance of each unique TCRbeta CDR3 rearrangement, sequence reads were collapsed and filtered. Productive Simpson clonality was computed per sample as the square root of Simpson's diversity index over productive rearrangements. In its TCRdb copy, this immuneACCESS table keeps in-frame sequences only and misses some clones. Where compared with another copy, unresolved V genes explain less than half of these, and the others have no known cause. That table is the source of V, J and clone size, and D and trimming were worked out from the DNA. The sample has roughly 190,000 clones on record, roughly 84% of them singletons. The ten biggest clones cover 5% to 8% of the sample.

Trimming takes 0 bases from V and 1 base from J, and the germline ends sit 13 bases apart. The CDR3 goes from the cysteine to the phenylalanine over 18 residues. Only the CDR3 region is kept as DNA, spanning 54 bases read in frame from base 1. CDR1 SGHDN and CDR2 FVKESK were looked up in the germline V gene. Overall study results and their limits: How much clinical and demographic metadata was included differed by source and by participant, and the metadata was provided uncurated.

Samples from volunteer blood donors who had recovered from COVID-19 were contributed by a second Seattle source. Whole blood was collected in K2EDTA tubes by collaborating institutions according to the institutions' own protocols. For TCRbeta analysis, collaborators shipped samples in one of three forms: frozen whole blood, isolated PBMCs, or DNA extracted from either of those sample types. Source material: peripheral blood. The chain uses TRBV14 and TRBJ2-6; 6 matching bases give a weak D call of TRBD1. This TCR was sampled from a woman in her forties who had recovered from COVID-19. The DNA reads as follows: TGTGCCAGCAGCCAAGAAAGGGGGATGGGGTCTGGGGCCAACGTCCTGACTTTC. This is translated as CASSQERGMGSGANVLTF.